These 4 T cell receptor beta chains came from one sample sequenced in a study of T cell repertoires in cytomegalovirus infection. TCRdb used MiXCR to reprocess the reads, holding one entry per CDR3 protein. The sample comprises fewer than 550,000 distinct CDR3 sequences, about 10% of which are singletons, and around 9.6% rests with the top ten. The sequenced sample consisted of PBMCs. The source of these receptors is a human donor in good health (CMV status not recorded). Some clones in this sample may be carry-over from other donors' samples.

Ten or more counts support this clonotype. CDR3 sequence reads: CASRQYLVDYGYTF. The DNA for the CDR3 is TGTGCCAGCAGGCAGTATTTAGTGGACTATGGCTACACCTTC. The chain is built from TRBV6-1 and TRBJ1-2; unclear D gene. Germline-derived CDR1 and CDR2 are MNHNS and SASEGT. V dropped 6 bases and J dropped 3 bases, with 14 bases sitting between them. CDR3 length equals 14 residues.

Ten or more counts support this clonotype. The genes are TRBV27 and TRBJ2-1; D is unresolved. The CDR3 has 14 residues. Deletions cut 8 bases from V and 5 bases from J, with 16 bases between. In germline, CDR1 is MNHEY, CDR2 SMNVEV (reference sequence). The CDR3, as DNA: TGTGCCAGCGGGTTTTTAGGCCTAAACAATGAGCAGTTCTTC. It yields the protein CASGFLGLNNEQFF.

This clonotype was counted between two and nine times. This sequence joins TRBV29-1 and TRBJ1-3; TRBD1 might be the D (5 bases). Trimming took off 4 bases at V and 3 bases at J, with 7 bases between the two ends. CDR1 SQVTM and CDR2 ANQGSEA come from the germline V gene. The CDR3 is 12 amino acids. DNA for the CDR3: TGCAGCGTTGCCGGGGGTGGAAACACCATATATTTT. Protein: CSVAGGGNTIYF. Using reference TRBV29-1 and TRBJ1-3 for the parts outside the CDR3, the full variable domain is SAVISQKPSRDICQRGTSLTIQCQVDSQVTMMFWYRQQPGQSLTLIATANQGSEATYESGFVIDKFPISRPNLTFSTLTVSNMSPEDSSIYLCSVAGGGNTIYFGEGSWLTVV.

This clonotype was picked up many times. This rearrangement joins TRBV19 to TRBJ1-4, with a weak D call TRBD1 (5 bases). V lost 5 bases and J 4 bases, leaving 14 bases between the germline ends. Germline assignment: CDR1 LNHDA and CDR2 SQIVND (reference sequence). The CDR3 is 15 amino acids. The CDR3 bases are TGTGCCAGTAGTCGAGGGGAATCGGTTAATGAAAAACTGTTTTTT. Residues: CASSRGESVNEKLFF.